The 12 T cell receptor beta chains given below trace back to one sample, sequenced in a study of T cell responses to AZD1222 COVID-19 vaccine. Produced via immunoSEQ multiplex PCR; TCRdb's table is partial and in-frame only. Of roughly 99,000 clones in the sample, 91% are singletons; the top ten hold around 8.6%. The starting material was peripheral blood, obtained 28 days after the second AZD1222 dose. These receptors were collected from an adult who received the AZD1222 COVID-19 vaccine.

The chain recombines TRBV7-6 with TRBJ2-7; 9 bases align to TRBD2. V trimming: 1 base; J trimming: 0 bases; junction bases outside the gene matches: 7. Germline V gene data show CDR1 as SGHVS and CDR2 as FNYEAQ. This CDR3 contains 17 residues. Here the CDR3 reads CASSLGLADNPSYEQYF. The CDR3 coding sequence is TGTGCCAGCAGCTTAGGACTAGCGGACAACCCCTCCTACGAGCAGTACTTC.

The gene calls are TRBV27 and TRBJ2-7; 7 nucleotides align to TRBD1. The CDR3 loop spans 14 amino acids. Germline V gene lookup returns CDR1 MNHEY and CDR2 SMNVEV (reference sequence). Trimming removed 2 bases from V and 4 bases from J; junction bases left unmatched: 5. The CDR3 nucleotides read TGTGCCAGCAGTTTAGAGCGACAGGGATACGAGCAGTACTTC. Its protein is CASSLERQGYEQYF.

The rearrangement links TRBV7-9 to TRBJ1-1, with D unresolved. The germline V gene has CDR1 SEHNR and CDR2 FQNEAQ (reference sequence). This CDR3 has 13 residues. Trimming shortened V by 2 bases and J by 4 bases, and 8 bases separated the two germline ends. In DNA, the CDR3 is TGTGCCAGCAGCTTATCGCTCGGCACTGAAGCTTTCTTT. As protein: CASSLSLGTEAFF.

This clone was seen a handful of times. The DNA for the CDR3 is TGTGCCAGTAGCCTACAGGGGGTTGACTATGGCTACACCTTC. Amino acid sequence: CASSLQGVDYGYTF. This chain links TRBV19 with TRBJ1-2; 8 nucleotides agree with TRBD1. Germline V gene sequence: CDR1 LNHDA, CDR2 SQIVND (reference sequence). The CDR3 length is 14 residues. The V gene end was trimmed by 6 bases and the J gene end by 3 bases; junction bases not matched to a gene: 6.

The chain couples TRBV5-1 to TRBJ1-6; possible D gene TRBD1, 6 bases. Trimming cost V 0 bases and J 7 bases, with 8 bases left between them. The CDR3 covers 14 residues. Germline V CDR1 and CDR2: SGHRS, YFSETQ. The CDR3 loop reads CASSLDRVNSPLHF. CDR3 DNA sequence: TGCGCCAGCAGCTTGGACAGGGTGAATTCACCCCTCCACTTT.

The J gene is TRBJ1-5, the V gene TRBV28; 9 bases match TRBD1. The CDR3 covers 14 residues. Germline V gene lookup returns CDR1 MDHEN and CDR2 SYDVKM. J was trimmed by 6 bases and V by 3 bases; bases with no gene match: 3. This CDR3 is CASSFGTGPQPQHF. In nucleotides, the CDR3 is TGTGCCAGCAGTTTCGGGACAGGGCCTCAGCCCCAGCATTTT.

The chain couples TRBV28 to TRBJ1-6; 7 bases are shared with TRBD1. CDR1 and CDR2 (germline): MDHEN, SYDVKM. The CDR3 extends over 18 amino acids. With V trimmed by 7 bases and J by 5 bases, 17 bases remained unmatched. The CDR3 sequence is CASTPTSGGTENNSPLHF. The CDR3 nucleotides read TGTGCCAGCACTCCGACCAGCGGGGGGACAGAGAATAATTCACCCCTCCACTTT.

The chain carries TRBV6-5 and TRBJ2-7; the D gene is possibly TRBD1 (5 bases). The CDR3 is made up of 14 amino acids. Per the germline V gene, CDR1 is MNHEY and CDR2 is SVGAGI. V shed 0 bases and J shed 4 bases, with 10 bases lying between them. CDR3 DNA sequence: TGTGCCAGCAGTTACTCGTCAGGGCGGTACGAGCAGTACTTC. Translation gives CASSYSSGRYEQYF.

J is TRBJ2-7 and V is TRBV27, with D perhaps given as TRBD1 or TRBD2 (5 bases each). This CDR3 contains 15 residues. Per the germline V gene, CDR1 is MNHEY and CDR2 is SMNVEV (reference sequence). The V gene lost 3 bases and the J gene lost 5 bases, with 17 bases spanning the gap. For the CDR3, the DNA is TGTGCCAGCAGTTTGACCCTGGTGGGGGTCGACGAGCAGTACTTC. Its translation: CASSLTLVGVDEQYF.

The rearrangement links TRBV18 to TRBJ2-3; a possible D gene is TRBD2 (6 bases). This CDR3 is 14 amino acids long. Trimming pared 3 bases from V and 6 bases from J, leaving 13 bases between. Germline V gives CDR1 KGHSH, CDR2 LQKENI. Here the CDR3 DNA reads TGTGCCAGCTCACCGTCACTAGCCGCGGATACGCAGTATTTT. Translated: CASSPSLAADTQYF.

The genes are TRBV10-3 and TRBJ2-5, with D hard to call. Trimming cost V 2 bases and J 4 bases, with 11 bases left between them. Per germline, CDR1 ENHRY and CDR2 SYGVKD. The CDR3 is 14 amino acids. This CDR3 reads CAISEMNRVETQYF. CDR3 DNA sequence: TGTGCCATCAGTGAGATGAATCGGGTAGAGACCCAGTACTTC.

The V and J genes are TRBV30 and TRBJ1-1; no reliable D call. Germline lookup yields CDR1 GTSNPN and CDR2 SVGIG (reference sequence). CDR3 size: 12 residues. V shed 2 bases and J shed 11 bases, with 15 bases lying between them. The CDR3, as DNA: TGTGCCTGGAGTCCGCGGACCGACGGGGCTTTCTTT. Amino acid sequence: CAWSPRTDGAFF. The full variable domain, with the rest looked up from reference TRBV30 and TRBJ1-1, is SQTIHQWPATLVQPVGSPLSLECTVEGTSNPNLYWYRQAAGRGLQLLFYSVGIGQISSEVPQNLSASRPQDRQFILSSKKLLLSDSGFYLCAWSPRTDGAFFGQGTRLTVV.